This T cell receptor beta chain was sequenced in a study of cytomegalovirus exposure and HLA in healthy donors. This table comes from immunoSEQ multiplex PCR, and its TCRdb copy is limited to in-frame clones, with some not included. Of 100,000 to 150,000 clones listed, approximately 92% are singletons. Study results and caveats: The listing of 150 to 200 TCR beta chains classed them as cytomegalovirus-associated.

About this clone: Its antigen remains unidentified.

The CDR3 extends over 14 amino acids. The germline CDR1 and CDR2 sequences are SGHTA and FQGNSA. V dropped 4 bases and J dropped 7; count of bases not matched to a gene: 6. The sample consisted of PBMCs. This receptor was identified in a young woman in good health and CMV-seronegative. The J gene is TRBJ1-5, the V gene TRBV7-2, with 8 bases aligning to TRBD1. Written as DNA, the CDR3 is TGTGCCAGCAGCTCAGGACAGGGAGACCAGCCCCAGCATTTT. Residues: CASSSGQGDQPQHF. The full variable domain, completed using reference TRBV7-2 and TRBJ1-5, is GAGVSQSPSNKVTEKGKDVELRCDPISGHTALYWYRQSLGQGLEFLIYFQGNSAPDKSGLPSDRFSAERTGGSVSTLTIQRTQQEDSAVYLCASSSGQGDQPQHFGDGTRLSIL.